The rows below give T cell receptor beta chains drawn from one sample of a study of control samples from healthy donors and cancer patients. Measured with immunoSEQ multiplex PCR; TCRdb has only the in-frame clones, and not every one. The sample holds about 100,000 clones, 85% to 90% seen once. Sequencing was carried out using blood. The origin of the receptors is a man aged 25-45 years in good health. The CDR3 runs from the conserved cysteine through the conserved F or W. D genes are given only for firm matches. Size tells how often a clone was seen (once, few, many) or the class of an expanded clone, and some rows leave it out.

- TRBJ2-7 14 TRBV30 TRBD1 TGTGCCACCAAACTAGGGACAGGACCTTACGAGCAGTACTTC CATKLGTGPYEQYF
few TRBJ1-6 16 TRBV27 - TGTGCCAGCAGTTTACAGCCACCTATTATTAATTCACCCCTCCACTTT CASSLQPPIINSPLHF
few TRBJ1-5 19 TRBV30 - TGTGCCTGGAGTGTATCTAGGAGGGGCGGCAGCTATAGCAATCAGCCCCAGCATTTT CAWSVSRRGGSYSNQPQHF
- TRBJ2-1 15 TRBV2 TRBD2 TGTGCCAGCAGTGAGGGGAGGGCGACCTACAATGAGCAGTTCTTC CASSEGRATYNEQFF
- TRBJ2-5 15 TRBV5-4 - TGTGCCAGCAGTCGTTCTGCCGCGGGGCAAGAGACCCAGTACTTC CASSRSAAGQETQYF
- TRBJ1-3 12 TRBV29-1 - TGCAGCGTGGCCCGGCAGGGAAACACCATATATTTT CSVARQGNTIYF
- TRBJ1-2 13 TRBV9 - TGTGCCAGCAGCGTAGACGAGTACTATGGCTACACCTTC CASSVDEYYGYTF
- TRBJ1-1 16 TRBV14 TRBD1 TGTGCCAGCAGCCAAGTGGGGACAGGGATGAACACTGAAGCTTTCTTT CASSQVGTGMNTEAFF
- TRBJ2-2 15 TRBV4-3 - TGCGCCAGCAGCCAAGCTCTTCGGGGCGCCGGGGAGCTGTTTTTT CASSQALRGAGELFF
- TRBJ2-5 18 TRBV10-3 TRBD2 TGTGCCATCGCCAGGACTAGCGGGAGGACACTGCGTCAAGAGACCCAGTACTTC CAIARTSGRTLRQETQYF
- TRBJ1-2 13 TRBV11-2 - TGTGCCAGCAGCCCTGACAAGAACTATGGCTACACCTTC CASSPDKNYGYTF
- TRBJ2-1 18 TRBV6-2/TRBV6-3 - TGTGCCAGCAGTTACGTCAGGGGGCGGATAGCGGGAGTAAATGAGCAGTTCTTC CASSYVRGRIAGVNEQFF
- TRBJ2-3 17 TRBV3-1/TRBV3-2 TRBD1 TGTGCCAGCAGCCCGATGCCCGAGACAGGGGTCGCAGATACGCAGTATTTT CASSPMPETGVADTQYF
- TRBJ2-2 15 TRBV5-1 - TGCGCCAGCAGCTTGGACGGGACGGACACCGGGGAGCTGTTTTTT CASSLDGTDTGELFF
- TRBJ1-4 16 TRBV3-1/TRBV3-2 - TGTGCCAGCAGCCAATTTCGGGGGGCTGCTAATGAAAAACTGTTTTTT CASSQFRGAANEKLFF
- TRBJ1-3 16 TRBV5-6 TRBD1 TGTGCCAGCAGCCCCAGGGGGGAGAAAATCGAAAACACCATATATTTT CASSPRGEKIENTIYF
- TRBJ2-5 11 TRBV18 - TGTGCCAGCTCACGGCAAGAGACCCAGTACTTC CASSRQETQYF
- TRBJ2-7 15 TRBV4-2 TRBD1 TGTGCCAGCAGCGCTTTTGCCGGGACAGGCTACGAGCAGTACTTC CASSAFAGTGYEQYF
- TRBJ2-7 12 TRBV19 TRBD1 TGTGCCAGTGGACAGGGTGGATTTGAGCAGTACTTC CASGQGGFEQYF
- TRBJ2-1 14 TRBV6-2/TRBV6-3 TRBD2 TGTGCCAGCAGTTCCGGGACTAGCCACAATGAGCAGTTCTTC CASSSGTSHNEQFF
- TRBJ2-7 18 TRBV28 TRBD2 TGTGCCAGCAGTTTTGGGGGTATGGGGCGGGAGGCCCCCTACGAGCAGTACTTC CASSFGGMGREAPYEQYF
- TRBJ2-7 17 TRBV6-6 - TGTGCCAGCAGTCCAACCAGGACAGAATACTTCTCCTACGAGCAGTACTTC CASSPTRTEYFSYEQYF
- TRBJ2-7 15 TRBV24-1 TRBD1 TGTGCCACCAGTGACCCCGGGACAGGAAACTACGAGCAGTACTTC CATSDPGTGNYEQYF
- TRBJ2-3 16 TRBV2 - TGTGCCAGCAGTGAAGAGGGCAGGGGATCAACAGATACGCAGTATTTT CASSEEGRGSTDTQYF
- TRBJ2-3 16 TRBV15 TRBD2 TGTGCCACCAGCAGATTTGCGGGAGTCCTTACAGATACGCAGTATTTT CATSRFAGVLTDTQYF
- TRBJ2-1 14 TRBV30 TRBD2 TGTGCCTGGAGTGTCGGACTAGCGGACAATGAGCAGTTCTTC CAWSVGLADNEQFF
- TRBJ2-2 15 TRBV2 - TGTGCCAGCAGTGAATTCAGGGGAGTCACCGGGGAGCTGTTTTTT CASSEFRGVTGELFF
- TRBJ2-7 16 TRBV6-1 - TGTGCCAGCAGTGAAGCCACGTGGGCACGCTCCTACGAGCAGTACTTC CASSEATWARSYEQYF
- TRBJ2-2 14 TRBV28 - TGTGCCAGCAGTTCCCCTACAACCACCGGGGAGCTGTTTTTT CASSSPTTTGELFF
- TRBJ2-1 14 TRBV11-3 - TGTGCCAGCAGCTACTCCAGCTCCTACAATGAGCAGTTCTTC CASSYSSSYNEQFF
once TRBJ1-2 12 TRBV29-1 TRBD1 TGCAGCGCTAGGACAGGGACGGGCGGCTACACCTTC CSARTGTGGYTF